Listed below are T cell receptor beta chains from one sample, sequenced in a study of a mutant IDH1 vaccine in newly diagnosed glioma. Generated by immunoSEQ multiplex PCR, the TCRdb table keeps only in-frame clones and is missing some. The data hold 35,000 to 50,000 clones, with about four fifths observed a single time. These receptors lack a known antigen. Sequenced here: PBMCs, sampled from a glioma patient whose treatment included an IDH1 peptide vaccine. The source of these receptors is a woman aged 18-30 years with glioma. Some clones in this sample may be carry-over from other donors' samples. Each CDR3 is given with its conserved first and last residue. Fields, in order: J gene, clone size, D gene, V gene, CDR3 DNA, CDR3 protein. A D gene is named only where the DNA matches it firmly. Expanded clones are given a class, and other clones once, few, many or no size at all.

TRBJ2-7 - - TRBV7-9 TGTGCCAGCAGCCCCCGACAGAGCCACGAGCAGTACTTC CASSPRQSHEQYF
TRBJ2-3 - - TRBV5-1 TGCGCCAGCAGCCAGGACGGGGTCACAGATACGCAGTATTTT CASSQDGVTDTQYF
TRBJ1-5 once TRBD1 TRBV2 TGTGCCAGCAGTGGGGACAGGGTTGGGCAGCCCCAGCATTTT CASSGDRVGQPQHF
TRBJ1-3 - - TRBV19 TGTGCCAGTAGTATCTCCCTGGGCGGAAACACCATATATTTT CASSISLGGNTIYF
TRBJ2-7 - - TRBV19 TGTGCCTCCTCCCGGGTTTTAAATTCCTACGAGCAGTACTTC CASSRVLNSYEQYF
TRBJ1-1 few - TRBV7-8 TGTGCCAGCAGCTTGGGGGTAGGGAGTGAAGCTTTCTTT CASSLGVGSEAFF
TRBJ2-3 - TRBD2 TRBV6-5 TGTGCCAGCAGCCCCCGACTAGCGAGCACAGATACGCAGTATTTT CASSPRLASTDTQYF
TRBJ1-3 - - TRBV6-7 TGTGCCAGCAGTTACTACTACGGTTGCTCTGGAAACACCATATATTTT CASSYYYGCSGNTIYF
TRBJ2-5 - TRBD1 TRBV7-3 TGTGCCAGCAGCCGGACAGGGGGGGCAGAGACCCAGTACTTC CASSRTGGAETQYF
TRBJ2-2 - TRBD2 TRBV2 TGTGCCAGCAGTGGCAGACGGGGGGTGCTAGCGGAGAACACCGGGGAGCTGTTTTTT CASSGRRGVLAENTGELFF
TRBJ1-4 few - TRBV2 TGTGCCAGCAGTAATCAGGGATTAGGGACTAATGAAAAACTGTTTTTT CASSNQGLGTNEKLFF
TRBJ1-6 - - TRBV6-6 TGTGCCAGCCGGGAGACCTATAATTCACCCCTCCACTTT CASRETYNSPLHF
TRBJ1-3 - - TRBV29-1 TGCAGCGTTGCGACAGACGGAAACACCATATATTTT CSVATDGNTIYF
TRBJ2-1 - - TRBV6-6 TGTGCCAGCATCGTGGGGCGTGGGGCCTACAATGAGCAGTTCTTC CASIVGRGAYNEQFF
TRBJ1-1 - TRBD1 TRBV10-2 TGCGCCAGCAGGAGGGGGGGGACAGGGGCCCTAAGGGCTGAAGCTTTCTTT CASRRGGTGALRAEAFF
TRBJ2-7 - - TRBV13 TGTGCCAGCAGCTTAGGTGGAGGGAACTCCTACGAGCAGTACTTC CASSLGGGNSYEQYF
TRBJ1-2 - - TRBV27 TGTGCCAGCAGTTTATTTCGCGGTGTAGGGCGGGGGTATGGCTACACCTTC CASSLFRGVGRGYGYTF
TRBJ1-5 - - TRBV18 TGTGCCAGCTCACCACCGGAACGGGCTCAGCCCCAGCATTTT CASSPPERAQPQHF
TRBJ2-7 - - TRBV5-6 TGTGCCAGCAGCTTCTCCGGGGCCTACGAGCAGTACTTC CASSFSGAYEQYF
TRBJ1-2 - - TRBV5-6 TGTGCCAGCAGCTCTGGCTATGGCTACACCTTC CASSSGYGYTF
TRBJ1-2 - - TRBV5-1 TGCGCCAGCAGCTTGGACCAGGGGAACTATGGCTACACCTTC CASSLDQGNYGYTF
TRBJ2-1 - - TRBV27 TGTGCCAGCAGCCGTCGAGGCTCCTACAATGAGCAGTTCTTC CASSRRGSYNEQFF
TRBJ2-2 - TRBD1 TRBV19 TGTGCCAGTAGGAGGAGGGGGACAGGGGTCGACGCCGGGGAGCTGTTTTTT CASRRRGTGVDAGELFF
TRBJ1-6 once TRBD1 TRBV19 TGTGCCAGTAGAAACGGGGACAGGGGCGCGACACCCCTCCACTTT CASRNGDRGATPLHF
TRBJ2-2 - - TRBV5-1 TGCGCCAGCAGCTTGGTCGGGACTGCTACCGGGGAGCTGTTTTTT CASSLVGTATGELFF
TRBJ1-4 - - TRBV5-6 TGTGCCAGCAGCTGGGCAACTAATGAAAAACTGTTTTTT CASSWATNEKLFF
TRBJ2-6 - - TRBV7-9 TGTGCCAGCAGCGAAGAGGTGTCAGACTCTGGGGCCAACGTCCTGACTTTC CASSEEVSDSGANVLTF
TRBJ2-7 - - TRBV9 TGTGCCAGCAGCGCGACCGGCTCCTACGAGCAGTACTTC CASSATGSYEQYF
TRBJ2-5 - - TRBV11-2 TGTGCCAGCAGCCGGACGTCAACCGCAGAGACCCAGTACTTC CASSRTSTAETQYF
TRBJ2-1 - TRBD1 TRBV18 TGTGCCAGCTCCTCCCGAGACAGGGACTACAATGAGCAGTTCTTC CASSSRDRDYNEQFF
TRBJ2-1 - - TRBV5-1 TGCGCCAGCAGCTTGGAGGGTCTTTCCTACAATGAGCAGTTCTTC CASSLEGLSYNEQFF
TRBJ1-5 - TRBD1 TRBV19 TGTGCCAGTAAGGACAGGGCAAATAGCAATCAGCCCCAGCATTTT CASKDRANSNQPQHF
TRBJ1-2 - - TRBV2 TGTGCCAGCGGACCGACAGATAACTATGGCTACACCTTC CASGPTDNYGYTF
TRBJ1-3 - - TRBV18 TGTGCCAGCTCACCATCTCTTACCGACGGACTGAGGGGAAACACCATATATTTT CASSPSLTDGLRGNTIYF
TRBJ1-1 few - TRBV5-6 TGTGCCAGCAGCCTATACCGGGTCACTGAAGCTTTCTTT CASSLYRVTEAFF
TRBJ2-2 - - TRBV6-5 TGTGCCAGCAGTTACTCTCCTAGCGATAACACCGGGGAGCTGTTTTTT CASSYSPSDNTGELFF
TRBJ2-5 once - TRBV9 TGTGCCAGCAGCGCCCTTTCGGACGCAGGAAAGTCGACCCAGTACTTC CASSALSDAGKSTQYF
TRBJ2-3 - TRBD2 TRBV7-8 TGTGCCAGCAGCCCGACCTTCCTAGCGGGAGGAGGCACAGATACGCAGTATTTT CASSPTFLAGGGTDTQYF
TRBJ2-7 - TRBD2 TRBV11-3 TGTGCCAGCAGCCCCCGGGGGGTAGCGGGAGGTTCCTACGAGCAGTACTTC CASSPRGVAGGSYEQYF
TRBJ1-1 once - TRBV5-1 TGCGCCAGCAGCTTGGGGGCGGGGAGCTATGGAGCTTTCTTT CASSLGAGSYGAFF
TRBJ2-1 - - TRBV23-1 TGCGCCAGCAGTCAATCCCCAGGCACCTCCTACAATGAGCAGTTCTTC CASSQSPGTSYNEQFF
TRBJ2-1 - TRBD1 TRBV6-5 TGTGCCAGCAGAACAGTGGGACAGGGGAACAATGAGCAGTTCTTC CASRTVGQGNNEQFF
TRBJ1-1 - - TRBV7-3 TGTGCCAGCAGGCCTTTGGGTCACGACACTGAAGCTTTCTTT CASRPLGHDTEAFF
TRBJ2-5 once - TRBV6-5 TGTGCCAGCAGCCCCCGGCCGATTCGGGCAGAGACCCAGTACTTC CASSPRPIRAETQYF
TRBJ2-2 - TRBD2 TRBV13 TGTGCCAGCAGCTTGTATGGCGGGGGGAACACCGGGGAGCTGTTTTTT CASSLYGGGNTGELFF
TRBJ2-7 - TRBD1 TRBV6-1 TGTGCCAGCAGTGAAGGGGGGACAGTTATAAACGAGCAGTACTTC CASSEGGTVINEQYF
TRBJ2-3 - - TRBV6-4 TGTGCCAGCAGTTCGGACGGTACTAGCACAGATACGCAGTATTTT CASSSDGTSTDTQYF
TRBJ2-7 - TRBD2 TRBV5-6 TGTGCCAGCAGCGATCTAGCGGGGGGGCCCGACGAGCAGTACTTC CASSDLAGGPDEQYF
TRBJ1-1 few - TRBV10-3 TGTGCCATCAGCACAGAGGGAACTGAAGCTTTCTTT CAISTEGTEAFF
TRBJ2-6 - - TRBV6-1 TGTGCCAGCAGTGTGGGGGCAACCGGGGCCAACGTCCTGACTTTC CASSVGATGANVLTF
TRBJ2-3 few - TRBV19 TGTGCCAGTAGTATTATTCTCCAGGGAGTATGCACAGATACGCAGTATTTT CASSIILQGVCTDTQYF